Listed here are 23 T cell receptor beta chains from one sample, sequenced in a study of T cell changes during pregnancy in multiple sclerosis. Assay used: immunoSEQ multiplex PCR; TCRdb lists only in-frame clones, some missing. The data show 55,000 or so clones, around 92% seen once. Sequences were derived from CD4+ T cells from peripheral blood mononuclear cells, sampled after pregnancy. These receptors came from a female donor in good health, enrolled as a control in a pregnancy study.

J is TRBJ1-1 and V is TRBV11-2, with TRBD1 identical over 8 bases. With V trimmed by 7 bases and J by 2 bases, 9 bases remained unmatched. This CDR3 comprises 15 residues. CDR1 is SGHAT and CDR2 is FQNNGV in the germline V gene. The CDR3 bases are TGTGCCAGCACCCCGGACAGGGTTTTAAACACTGAAGCTTTCTTT. Its translation: CASTPDRVLNTEAFF.

J is TRBJ2-1 and V is TRBV5-6; 11 nucleotides agree with TRBD2. V gave up 0 bases and J gave up 8 bases; unmatched junction bases: 4. CDR3 length equals 15 residues. CDR1 SGHDT and CDR2 YYEEEE come from the germline V gene. The CDR3 nucleotides read TGTGCCAGCAGCTTGGTGACTAGCGGGGTCGATGAGCAGTTCTTC. Residues: CASSLVTSGVDEQFF.

The chain employs TRBV27 and TRBJ2-2, with TRBD1 matching over 7 bases. The germline V gene has CDR1 MNHEY and CDR2 SMNVEV (reference sequence). The J segment lost 3 bases and the V segment lost 6 bases, leaving 7 bases of the junction unmatched. This CDR3 comprises 15 residues. CDR3 bases: TGTGCCAGCAGCCGGGACAGTCTCTACACCGGGGAGCTGTTTTTT. As protein: CASSRDSLYTGELFF.

The V call is TRBV19, the J call TRBJ2-7; 8 bases match TRBD2. This CDR3 contains 14 residues. Germline loops: CDR1 LNHDA, CDR2 SQIVND (reference sequence). V was pared by 5 bases and J by 2 bases, with 5 bases of the junction left unmatched. This CDR3 reads CASSRDSGTYEQYF. DNA for the CDR3: TGTGCCAGTAGTCGTGATAGCGGGACCTACGAGCAGTACTTC. The variable domain in full, completed from reference TRBV19 and TRBJ2-7, reads DGGITQSPKYLFRKEGQNVTLSCEQNLNHDAMYWYRQDPGQGLRLIYYSQIVNDFQKGDIAEGYSVSREKKESFPLTVTSAQKNPTAFYLCASSRDSGTYEQYFGPGTRLTVT.

The V gene is TRBV7-3, the J gene TRBJ2-1, with TRBD1 matching over 9 bases. Germline-derived CDR1 and CDR2 are SGHTA and FQGTGA. V gave up 3 bases and J gave up 15 bases; unmatched junction bases: 3. The length of the CDR3 is 11 residues. CDR3 residues: CASSLGTGLFF. In DNA form, the CDR3 reads TGTGCCAGCAGCTTGGGGACAGGGCTGTTCTTC.

The V gene is TRBV7-2, the J gene TRBJ1-2, with D hard to call. Germline V gene data show CDR1 as SGHTA and CDR2 as FQGNSA. Trimming stripped 4 bases from V and 5 bases from J, with 11 bases between. This CDR3 has 13 amino acids. The CDR3, as DNA: TGTGCCAGCAGCTCGGGGTCCGGATATGGCTACACCTTC. Its protein is CASSSGSGYGYTF.

The chain recombines TRBV30 with TRBJ1-6; D unresolved. V shed 0 bases and J shed 6 bases, with 9 bases lying between them. From germline, CDR1 is GTSNPN and CDR2 SVGIG (reference sequence). The CDR3 runs 14 residues. CDR3 sequence reads: CAWSVMAGNSPLHF. The CDR3 DNA reads as TGTGCCTGGAGTGTAATGGCGGGTAATTCACCCCTCCACTTT.

The chain combines TRBV9 with TRBJ2-2; D gene ambiguous. The CDR3 is 11 amino acids. The V gene's germline CDR1 is SGDLS and CDR2 YYNGEE. The V and J ends lost 2 bases and 7 bases respectively, with 3 bases between them. DNA of the CDR3: TGTGCCAGCAGCGTCCGCGGGGAGCTGTTTTTT. Protein: CASSVRGELFF.

The rearrangement uses TRBV7-2 and TRBJ2-7; no reliable D call. The CDR3 contains 12 residues. V lost 3 bases, J lost 6 bases, and 9 bases lay in between. Germline values: CDR1 SGHTA, CDR2 FQGNSA. Here the CDR3 reads CASSFQAGEQYF. The CDR3 nucleotides read TGTGCCAGCAGCTTCCAAGCTGGCGAGCAGTACTTC.

This clone was detected once. The gene calls are TRBV7-9 and TRBJ1-6, with 8 bases matching TRBD1. The CDR3 totals 15 residues. V trimming: 6 bases; J trimming: 10 bases; junction bases outside the gene matches: 11. Germline CDR1 reads SEHNR; CDR2 reads FQNEAQ (reference sequence). DNA of the CDR3: TGTGCCAGCAGATTTGAGGACAGGGTAAAATCACCCCTCCACTTT. Residues: CASRFEDRVKSPLHF.

The chain combines TRBV4-1 with TRBJ2-1, with 9 bases identical to TRBD2. The length of the CDR3 is 15 residues. The V gene's germline CDR1 is MGHRA and CDR2 YSYEKL. The V segment lost 1 base and the J segment 7 bases; nucleotides outside the gene matches: 5. CDR3 sequence: CASSQGRGGRNEQFF. CDR3 nucleotide sequence: TGCGCCAGCAGCCAAGGGCGGGGGGGGAGAAATGAGCAGTTCTTC.

J is TRBJ2-2 and V is TRBV30; TRBD1 matches at 8 bases. Trimming at V came to 4 bases and at J to 1 base, leaving 2 bases not matched to a gene. The V gene's germline CDR1 is GTSNPN and CDR2 SVGIG (reference sequence). This CDR3 has 14 amino acids. CDR3 sequence: CAWTDRGNTGELFF. CDR3 in DNA: TGTGCCTGGACCGACAGGGGGAACACCGGGGAGCTGTTTTTT.

This chain joins TRBV7-6 and TRBJ2-1, with TRBD1 identical over 10 bases. Germline loops: CDR1 SGHVS, CDR2 FNYEAQ. This CDR3 spans 13 amino acids. Trimming cost V 5 bases and J 7 bases; bases outside gene matches: 2. CDR3 in DNA: TGTGCCAGCAGCACGGACAGGGGGAATGAGCAGTTCTTC. Its protein product is CASSTDRGNEQFF.

The V gene is TRBV18, the J gene TRBJ1-5; TRBD1 might be the D (6 bases). The CDR3 runs to 16 residues. Trimming took 3 bases from V and 3 from J, leaving 15 bases between them. Germline CDR1 is KGHSH and CDR2 is LQKENI. The CDR3 sequence is CASSPPGQSLNQPQHF. In DNA, the CDR3 is TGTGCCAGCTCACCTCCCGGACAGAGCCTCAATCAGCCCCAGCATTTT.

The chain couples TRBV6-6 to TRBJ2-5; a weak D match, TRBD2 (7 bases). The CDR3 covers 14 residues. With 8 bases removed from V and 5 bases from J, the gap between germline ends came to 18 bases. CDR1 is MNHNY, CDR2 SVGAGI, per germline (reference sequence). The CDR3 is CASGGDAAGETQYF. The CDR3 nucleotides are TGTGCCAGCGGGGGCGATGCAGCGGGGGAGACCCAGTACTTC.

CDR3 loop: CASSQGTGGLVSGNTIYF. The CDR3 region has the DNA TGCGCCAGCAGCCAAGGGACAGGGGGCCTAGTCTCTGGAAACACCATATATTTT. The J gene is TRBJ1-3, the V gene TRBV4-1; 11 positions agree with TRBD1. The CDR3 totals 18 residues. Losses at the gene ends were 1 base for V and 0 bases for J; bases not matched to a gene: 5. The germline V gene has CDR1 MGHRA and CDR2 YSYEKL.

V and J are TRBV7-3 and TRBJ2-7, with TRBD2 as a possible D gene (6 bases). Germline V gives CDR1 SGHTA, CDR2 FQGTGA. This CDR3 comprises 16 residues. V gave up 6 bases and J gave up 1 base, with 19 bases separating them. As DNA, the CDR3 is TGTGCCAGCAGTTTATTCGGGACTCAATCTTCCTACGAGCAGTACTTC. Translation gives CASSLFGTQSSYEQYF.

V and J are TRBV11-2 and TRBJ2-7; 9 positions agree with TRBD1. The V gene end was trimmed by 6 bases and the J gene end by 4 bases; junction bases not matched to a gene: 4. There are 13 residues in the CDR3. Germline values: CDR1 SGHAT, CDR2 FQNNGV. CDR3 loop: CASRGTGRYEQYF. CDR3 sequence (DNA): TGTGCCAGCAGGGGGACAGGGAGGTACGAGCAGTACTTC. Looking up the rest from reference TRBV11-2 and TRBJ2-7 gives the full variable domain: EAGVAQSPRYKIIEKRQSVAFWCNPISGHATLYWYQQILGQGPKLLIQFQNNGVVDDSQLPKDRFSAERLKGVDSTLKIQPAKLEDSAVYLCASRGTGRYEQYFGPGTRLTVT.

The chain combines TRBV19 with TRBJ1-3; 7 positions match TRBD1. The CDR3 has 16 residues. The trim removed 6 bases at V and 0 bases at J, leaving 8 bases unmatched. In germline, CDR1 is LNHDA, CDR2 SQIVND (reference sequence). This chain's CDR3 is CASSNAGGPSGNTIYF. The CDR3 coding sequence is TGTGCCAGTAGCAATGCAGGGGGGCCCTCTGGAAACACCATATATTTT.

This chain uses TRBV30 with TRBJ1-5; D uncertain. The germline gives CDR1 GTSNPN, CDR2 SVGIG (reference sequence). This CDR3 region has 12 residues. Trimming left V 2 bases short and J 4 bases short, with 6 bases between. The CDR3 nucleotides are TGTGCCTGGAGTACGGGAAATCAGCCCCAGCATTTT. As protein: CAWSTGNQPQHF.

This chain joins TRBV5-6 and TRBJ1-1; the D is unclear. Trimming removed 4 bases at V and 5 bases at J, with 15 bases between. CDR1 is SGHDT and CDR2 is YYEEEE in the germline V gene. The CDR3 runs to 14 residues. CDR3 DNA: TGTGCCAGCAGCAACGAGGGTCCTTGGACTGAAGCTTTCTTT. Residues: CASSNEGPWTEAFF.

The chain carries TRBV27 and TRBJ2-3; possible D gene TRBD1, 5 bases. The CDR3 covers 14 residues. CDR1 is MNHEY and CDR2 is SMNVEV in the germline V gene (reference sequence). Trimming cost V 5 bases and J 4 bases, with 13 bases left between them. CDR3 residues: CASSPGRAADTQYF. CDR3 sequence (DNA): TGTGCCAGCAGTCCGGGCAGGGCAGCAGATACGCAGTATTTT.

This sequence joins TRBV4-3 and TRBJ2-1; maybe TRBD2 (7 bases). The CDR3 spans 15 residues. The ends were cut back, 3 bases at V and 4 bases at J, with 13 bases in the middle. Per the germline V gene, CDR1 is LGHNA and CDR2 is YSLEER. The CDR3 DNA follows: TGCGCCAGCAGCCAGGGGCGGGGGCCTTACAATGAGCAGTTCTTC. This translates into CASSQGRGPYNEQFF.